The rows below give T cell receptor beta chains drawn from one sample of a study of cytotoxic CD8 clonotypes in ibrutinib-treated CLL. The table came from immunoSEQ multiplex PCR; TCRdb's copy has only in-frame clones and leaves some out. The table includes 130,000 or so clones, over 60% detected once. Sequencing used PBMCs, obtained after 12 months of ibrutinib treatment. The receptors come from a human donor with chronic lymphocytic leukemia. Each CDR3 is given with its conserved first and last residue. Fields, in order: CDR3 length, J gene, V gene, D gene, clone size, CDR3 DNA, CDR3 protein. A D gene is named only where the DNA matches it firmly. For some rows the clone size is stated as once, few or many, or as a class when expanded; others skip it.

14	TRBJ1-2	TRBV5-4	TRBD1	NA	TGTGCCAGCAGCTTGGCGACAGGGAGGGGTGGCTACACCTTC	CASSLATGRGGYTF
12	TRBJ1-2	TRBV6-5	NA	NA	TGTGCCAGCATTGGGGGCAGCTATGGCTACACCTTC	CASIGGSYGYTF
13	TRBJ2-7	TRBV11-2	NA	NA	TGTGCCAGCAGCCTGGGACACCCCTACGAGCAGTACTTC	CASSLGHPYEQYF
18	TRBJ2-4	TRBV7-8	TRBD2	NA	TGTGCCAGCAGCTTAATAGTCGTGGGAGGGCCGGTCAAAAACATTCAGTACTTC	CASSLIVVGGPVKNIQYF
15	TRBJ2-5	TRBV11-2	NA	NA	TGTGCCAGCAGCTTAACAGGGCTGGGTTGGGAGACCCAGTACTTC	CASSLTGLGWETQYF
12	TRBJ1-5	TRBV2	NA	NA	TGTGCCAGCCATGCTTACAATCAGCCCCAGCATTTT	CASHAYNQPQHF
12	TRBJ2-1	TRBV10-3	NA	NA	TGTGCCATCAGTGGCGTCTCCAATGAGCAGTTCTTC	CAISGVSNEQFF
15	TRBJ2-7	TRBV7-9	NA	few	TGTGCCAGCAGCTTAGCGGGCCCTGGCCCCTACGAGCAGTACTTC	CASSLAGPGPYEQYF
16	TRBJ2-3	TRBV5-4	TRBD2	NA	TGTGCCAGCAGCGAAGGACTAGCGGGAGGCACAGATACGCAGTATTTT	CASSEGLAGGTDTQYF
18	TRBJ2-1	TRBV25-1	TRBD1	NA	TGTGCCAGCAGTGATCTTGGGACAGGGGCTTGGTGGGGCGATGAGCAGTTCTTC	CASSDLGTGAWWGDEQFF
15	TRBJ1-2	TRBV7-9	TRBD1	NA	TGTGCCAGCAGCTTAGAGGGACAGACCAACTATGGCTACACCTTC	CASSLEGQTNYGYTF
14	TRBJ1-5	TRBV9	NA	NA	TGTGCCAGCAGCGTATCGGGCGGGGCATGGCCCCAGCATTTT	CASSVSGGAWPQHF
15	TRBJ2-7	TRBV7-6	TRBD2	NA	TGTGCCAGCAGCCCCCGCGGGACTAGCTCCTACGAGCAGTACTTC	CASSPRGTSSYEQYF
16	TRBJ1-1	TRBV7-7	NA	few	TGTGCTAGCAGCTTAGTGGGTCCCGACAGGATTGGTGAAGCTTTCTTT	CASSLVGPDRIGEAFF
18	TRBJ2-5	TRBV18	TRBD1	few	TGTGCCAGCTCACCACTCGACTGGACAGGGTTTCTTGGGGAGACCCAGTACTTC	CASSPLDWTGFLGETQYF
14	TRBJ1-2	TRBV2	NA	NA	TGTGCCAGCAGGGAACAGTTGGTCTACTATGGCTACACCTTC	CASREQLVYYGYTF
18	TRBJ1-3	TRBV14	NA	few	TGTGCCAGCAGCCAAGATTGGGCAGGGTATAACTTTGGAAACACCATATATTTT	CASSQDWAGYNFGNTIYF
16	TRBJ1-2	TRBV9	TRBD1	NA	TGTGCCAGCAGCGTCGAGACAGGGGACGGATTCTATGGCTACACCTTC	CASSVETGDGFYGYTF
16	TRBJ1-1	TRBV6-5	TRBD1	NA	TGTGCCAGCAGTTTCCCCGGGACAGGGGATAGCACTGAAGCTTTCTTT	CASSFPGTGDSTEAFF
13	TRBJ2-3	TRBV25-1	NA	NA	TGTGCCAGCAGTGACCTTAGCACAGATACGCAGTATTTT	CASSDLSTDTQYF
13	TRBJ2-5	TRBV11-2	NA	once	TGTGCCAGCAGTATGAAGGTCGAAGAGACCCAGTACTTC	CASSMKVEETQYF
17	TRBJ2-5	TRBV18	TRBD1	NA	TGTGCCAGCTCAACGTCTATGAGGACAGGCCTTCGGGAGACCCAGTACTTC	CASSTSMRTGLRETQYF